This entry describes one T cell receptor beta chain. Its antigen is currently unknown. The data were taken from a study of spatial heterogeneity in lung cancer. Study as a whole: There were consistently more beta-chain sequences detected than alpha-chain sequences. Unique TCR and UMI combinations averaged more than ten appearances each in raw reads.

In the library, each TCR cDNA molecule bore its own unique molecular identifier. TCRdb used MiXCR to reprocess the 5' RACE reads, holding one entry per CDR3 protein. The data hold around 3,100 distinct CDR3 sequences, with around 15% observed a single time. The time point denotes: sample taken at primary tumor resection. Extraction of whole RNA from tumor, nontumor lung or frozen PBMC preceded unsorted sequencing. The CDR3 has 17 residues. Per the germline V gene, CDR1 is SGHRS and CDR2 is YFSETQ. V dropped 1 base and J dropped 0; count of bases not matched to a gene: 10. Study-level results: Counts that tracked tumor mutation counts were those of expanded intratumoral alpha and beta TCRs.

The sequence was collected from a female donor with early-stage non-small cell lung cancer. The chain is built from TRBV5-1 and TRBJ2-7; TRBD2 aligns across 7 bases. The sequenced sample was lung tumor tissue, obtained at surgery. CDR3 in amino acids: CASSLLSSGTLSYEQYF. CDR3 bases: TGCGCCAGCAGCTTGTTGTCTAGCGGAACGCTCTCCTACGAGCAGTACTTC.